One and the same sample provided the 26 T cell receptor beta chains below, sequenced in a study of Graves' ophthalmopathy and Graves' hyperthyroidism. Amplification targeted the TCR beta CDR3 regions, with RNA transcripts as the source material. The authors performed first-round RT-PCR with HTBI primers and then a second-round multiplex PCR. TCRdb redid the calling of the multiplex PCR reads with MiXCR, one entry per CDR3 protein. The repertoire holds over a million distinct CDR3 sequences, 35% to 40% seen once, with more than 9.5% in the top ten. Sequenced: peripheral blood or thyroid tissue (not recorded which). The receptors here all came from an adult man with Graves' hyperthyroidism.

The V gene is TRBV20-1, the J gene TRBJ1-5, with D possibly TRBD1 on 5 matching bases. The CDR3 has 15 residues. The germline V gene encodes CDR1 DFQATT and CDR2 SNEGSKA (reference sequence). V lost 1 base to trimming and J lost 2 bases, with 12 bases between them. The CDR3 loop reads CSARAGEQGNQPQHF. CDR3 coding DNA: TGCAGTGCTAGAGCCGGCGAACAGGGCAATCAGCCCCAGCATTTT.

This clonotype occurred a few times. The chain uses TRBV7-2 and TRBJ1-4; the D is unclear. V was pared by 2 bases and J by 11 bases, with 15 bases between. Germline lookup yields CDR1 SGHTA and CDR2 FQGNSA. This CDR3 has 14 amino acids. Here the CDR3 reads CASSLLTRQEKLFF. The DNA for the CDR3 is TGTGCCAGCAGCTTATTGACCCGGCAGGAGAAACTGTTTTTT.

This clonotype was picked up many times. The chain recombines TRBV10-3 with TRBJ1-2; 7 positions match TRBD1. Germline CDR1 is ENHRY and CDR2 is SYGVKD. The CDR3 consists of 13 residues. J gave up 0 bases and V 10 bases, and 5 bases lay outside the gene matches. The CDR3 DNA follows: TGTGCCACCGGACAGGACTCTAACTATGGCTACACCTTC. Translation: CATGQDSNYGYTF.

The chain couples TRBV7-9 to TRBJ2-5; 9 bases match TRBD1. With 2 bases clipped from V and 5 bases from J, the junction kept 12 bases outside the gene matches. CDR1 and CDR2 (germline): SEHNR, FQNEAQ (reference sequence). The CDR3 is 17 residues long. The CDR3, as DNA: TGTGCCAGCAGCTTACCCGGGACAGGGTGGATTGTGGAGACCCAGTACTTC. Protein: CASSLPGTGWIVETQYF.

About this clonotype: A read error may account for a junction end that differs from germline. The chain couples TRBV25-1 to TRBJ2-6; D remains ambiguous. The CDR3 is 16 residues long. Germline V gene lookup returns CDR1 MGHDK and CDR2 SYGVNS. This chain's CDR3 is CACSAMKGAGANVLTF. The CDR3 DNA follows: TGTGCCTGCAGTGCTATGAAGGGTGCGGGGGCCAACGTCCTGACTTTC.

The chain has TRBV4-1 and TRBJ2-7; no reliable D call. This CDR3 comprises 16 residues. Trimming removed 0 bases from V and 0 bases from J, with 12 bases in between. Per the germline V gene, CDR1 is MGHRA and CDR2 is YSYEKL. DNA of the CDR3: TGCGCCAGCAGCCAAGATGAGGCGGCCCGCTCCTACGAGCAGTACTTC. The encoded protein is CASSQDEAARSYEQYF.

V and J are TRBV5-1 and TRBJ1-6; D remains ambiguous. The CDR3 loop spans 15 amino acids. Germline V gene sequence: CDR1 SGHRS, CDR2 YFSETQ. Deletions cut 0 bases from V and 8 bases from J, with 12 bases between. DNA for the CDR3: TGCGCCAGCAGCTTGGAGGCGGGCCGGGATTCACCCCTCCACTTT. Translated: CASSLEAGRDSPLHF.

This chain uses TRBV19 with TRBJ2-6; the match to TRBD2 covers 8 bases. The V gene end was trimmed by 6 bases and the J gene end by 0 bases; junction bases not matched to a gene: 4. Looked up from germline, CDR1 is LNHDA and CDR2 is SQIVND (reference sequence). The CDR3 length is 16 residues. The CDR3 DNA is TGTGCCAGTAGGGGACTAGGCGGCTCTGGGGCCAACGTCCTGACTTTC. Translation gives CASRGLGGSGANVLTF.

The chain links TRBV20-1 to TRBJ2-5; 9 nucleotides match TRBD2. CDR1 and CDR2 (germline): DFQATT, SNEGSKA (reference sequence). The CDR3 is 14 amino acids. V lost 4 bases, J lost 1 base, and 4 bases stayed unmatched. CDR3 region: CSAKGAGGQETQYF. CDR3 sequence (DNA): TGCAGTGCTAAAGGAGCGGGGGGCCAAGAGACCCAGTACTTC.

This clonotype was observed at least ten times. CDR3 nucleotide sequence: TGTGCCAGCAGCCCCACTCGCGGGGGGGAGCAGTACTTC. Encoded protein: CASSPTRGGEQYF. The chain has TRBV7-2 and TRBJ2-7; 8 bases match TRBD2. Germline CDR1 is SGHTA and CDR2 is FQGNSA. The CDR3 loop spans 13 amino acids. V lost 5 bases, J lost 7 bases, and 7 bases stayed unmatched. The full variable domain, rest sourced from reference TRBV7-2 and TRBJ2-7, is GAGVSQSPSNKVTEKGKDVELRCDPISGHTALYWYRQSLGQGLEFLIYFQGNSAPDKSGLPSDRFSAERTGGSVSTLTIQRTQQEDSAVYLCASSPTRGGEQYFGPGTRLTVT.

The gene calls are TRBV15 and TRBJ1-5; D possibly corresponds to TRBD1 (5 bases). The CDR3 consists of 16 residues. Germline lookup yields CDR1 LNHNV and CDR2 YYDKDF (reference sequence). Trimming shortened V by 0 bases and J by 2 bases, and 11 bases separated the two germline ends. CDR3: CATSRDFREGNQPQHF. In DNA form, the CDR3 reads TGTGCCACCAGCAGAGATTTCAGGGAGGGCAATCAGCCCCAGCATTTT.

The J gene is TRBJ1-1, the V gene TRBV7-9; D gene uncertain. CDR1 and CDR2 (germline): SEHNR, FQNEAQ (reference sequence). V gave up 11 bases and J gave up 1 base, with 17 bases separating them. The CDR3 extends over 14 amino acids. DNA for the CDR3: TGTGCCTGGGTTACCCGTGGGGAGAACACTGAAGCTTTCTTT. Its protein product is CAWVTRGENTEAFF.

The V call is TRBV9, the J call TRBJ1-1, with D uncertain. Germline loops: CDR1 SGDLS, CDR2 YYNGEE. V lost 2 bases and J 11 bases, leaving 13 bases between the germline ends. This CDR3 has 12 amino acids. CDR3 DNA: TGTGCCAGCAGCGTTGGTGAGACTGGGGCTTTCTTT. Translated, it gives CASSVGETGAFF.

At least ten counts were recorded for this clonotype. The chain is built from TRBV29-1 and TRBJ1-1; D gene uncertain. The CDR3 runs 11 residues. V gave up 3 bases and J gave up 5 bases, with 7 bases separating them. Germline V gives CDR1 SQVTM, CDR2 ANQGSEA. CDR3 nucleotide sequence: TGCAGCGTTGACGAGGTAACTGAAGCTTTCTTT. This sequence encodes CSVDEVTEAFF.

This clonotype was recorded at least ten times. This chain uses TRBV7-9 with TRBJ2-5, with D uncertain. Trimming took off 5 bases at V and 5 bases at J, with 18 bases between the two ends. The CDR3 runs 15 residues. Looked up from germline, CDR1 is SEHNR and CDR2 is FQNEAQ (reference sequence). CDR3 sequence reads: CASSPTRVGGETQYF. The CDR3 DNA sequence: TGTGCCAGCAGCCCGACCAGAGTAGGTGGGGAGACCCAGTACTTC.

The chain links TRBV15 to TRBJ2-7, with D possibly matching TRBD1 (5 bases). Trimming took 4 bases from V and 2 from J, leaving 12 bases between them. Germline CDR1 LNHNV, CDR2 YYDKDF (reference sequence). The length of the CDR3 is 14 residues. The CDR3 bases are TGTGCCACCAGCATAAGGGAAGGGGCCTACGAGCAGTACTTC. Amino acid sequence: CATSIREGAYEQYF.

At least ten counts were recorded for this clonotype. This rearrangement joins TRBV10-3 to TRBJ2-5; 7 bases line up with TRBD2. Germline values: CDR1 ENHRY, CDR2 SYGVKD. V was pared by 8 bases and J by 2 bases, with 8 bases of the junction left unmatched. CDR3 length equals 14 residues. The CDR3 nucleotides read TGTGCCATCTCCCCGGCTAGCGGACAAGAGACCCAGTACTTC. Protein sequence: CAISPASGQETQYF.

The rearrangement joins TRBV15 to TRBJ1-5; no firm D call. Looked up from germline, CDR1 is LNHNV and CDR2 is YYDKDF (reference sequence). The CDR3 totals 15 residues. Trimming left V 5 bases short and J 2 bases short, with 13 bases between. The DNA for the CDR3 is TGTGCCACCAGCCGCGTGGGGTACGGCAATCAGCCCCAGCATTTT. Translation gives CATSRVGYGNQPQHF.

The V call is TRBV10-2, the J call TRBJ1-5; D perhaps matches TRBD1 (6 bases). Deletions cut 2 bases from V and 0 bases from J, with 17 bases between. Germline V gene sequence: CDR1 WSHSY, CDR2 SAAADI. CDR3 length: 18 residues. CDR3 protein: CASSEPGQGSNSNQPQHF. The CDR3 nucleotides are TGCGCCAGCAGTGAGCCGGGGCAGGGGAGCAATAGCAATCAGCCCCAGCATTTT.

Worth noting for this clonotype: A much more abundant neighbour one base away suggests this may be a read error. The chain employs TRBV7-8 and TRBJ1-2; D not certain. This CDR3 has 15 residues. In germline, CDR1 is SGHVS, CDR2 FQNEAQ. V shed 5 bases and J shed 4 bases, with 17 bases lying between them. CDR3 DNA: TGTGCCAGCAGCCCGCAACAGAGGAGCGGCTATGGCTACACCTTC. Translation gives CASSPQQRSGYGYTF. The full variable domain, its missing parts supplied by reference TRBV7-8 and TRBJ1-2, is GAGVSQSPRYKVAKRGQDVALRCDPISGHVSLFWYQQALGQGPEFLTYFQNEAQLDKSGLPSDRFFAERPEGSVSTLKIQRTQQEDSAVYLCASSPQQRSGYGYTFGSGTRLTVV.

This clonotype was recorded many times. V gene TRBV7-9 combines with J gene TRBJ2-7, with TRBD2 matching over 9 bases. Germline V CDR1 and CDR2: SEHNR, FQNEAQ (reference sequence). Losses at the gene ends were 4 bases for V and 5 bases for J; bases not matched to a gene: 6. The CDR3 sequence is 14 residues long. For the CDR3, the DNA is TGTGCCAGCAGCTATAGCGGGGGTGGCGACGAGCAGTACTTC. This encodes CASSYSGGGDEQYF.

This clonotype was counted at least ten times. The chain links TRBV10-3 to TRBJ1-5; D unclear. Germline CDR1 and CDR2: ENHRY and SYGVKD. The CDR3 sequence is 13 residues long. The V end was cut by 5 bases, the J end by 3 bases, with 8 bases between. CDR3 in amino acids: CAISPNINQPQHF. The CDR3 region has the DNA TGTGCCATCAGTCCGAACATCAATCAGCCCCAGCATTTT.

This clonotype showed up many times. The CDR3 here is CASSWGPGMNEKLFF. CDR3 coding DNA: TGTGCCAGCAGCTGGGGCCCTGGTATGAATGAAAAACTGTTTTTT. The V call is TRBV7-9, the J call TRBJ1-4; tentative D call: TRBD1 (5 bases). The CDR3 is 15 amino acids. The V end was cut by 4 bases, the J end by 5 bases, with 14 bases between. Germline-derived CDR1 and CDR2 are SEHNR and FQNEAQ (reference sequence).

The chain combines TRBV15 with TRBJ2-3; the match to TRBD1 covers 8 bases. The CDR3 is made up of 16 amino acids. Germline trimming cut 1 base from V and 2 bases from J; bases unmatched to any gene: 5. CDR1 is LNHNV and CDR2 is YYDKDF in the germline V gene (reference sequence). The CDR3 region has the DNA TGTGCCACCAGCAGAGCAGGGGACAGGCCCACAGATACGCAGTATTTT. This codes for CATSRAGDRPTDTQYF.

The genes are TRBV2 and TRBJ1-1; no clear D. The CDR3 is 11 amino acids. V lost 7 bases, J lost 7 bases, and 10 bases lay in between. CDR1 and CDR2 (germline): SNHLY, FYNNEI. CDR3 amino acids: CASTGYGEAFF. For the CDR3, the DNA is TGTGCCAGCACCGGTTATGGTGAAGCTTTCTTT.

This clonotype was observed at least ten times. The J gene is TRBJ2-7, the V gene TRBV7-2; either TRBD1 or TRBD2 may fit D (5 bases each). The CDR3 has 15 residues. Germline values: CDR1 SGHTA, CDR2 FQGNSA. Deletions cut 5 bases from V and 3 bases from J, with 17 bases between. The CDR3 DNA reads TGTGCCAGCAGCAGAACCGGGACCGTCGGCTACGAGCAGTACTTC. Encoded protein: CASSRTGTVGYEQYF.